This TCR beta chain was captured in a study of T cell responses to AZD1222 COVID-19 vaccine. As to this clone: No antigen is known for it.

Germline V lookup: CDR1 MDHEN, CDR2 SYDVKM. The CDR3 spans 14 residues. V shed 2 bases, J shed 2 bases, and the junction held 0 bases outside the gene matches. The method was immunoSEQ multiplex PCR; TCRdb's version includes in-frame clones alone and lacks a portion of them. This table has 96,000 or so clones, roughly nine tenths appearing once. Study-wide results and caveats: Only after the peak T cell response were repertoires sampled. Only a handful of individuals given AZD1222 were seropositive at baseline. Donors were chiefly white British, with a greater number of females, and clonal diversity was perhaps underestimated.

The sequence was collected from an adult in good health. The sample was peripheral blood, taken on day 0 of AZD1222 vaccination. The chain recombines TRBV28 with TRBJ1-3; the match to TRBD1 covers 7 bases. The CDR3 region has the DNA TGTGCCAGCAGTTTAGACAGGGCTGGAAACACCATATATTTT. Its protein product is CASSLDRAGNTIYF.